The clone carrying this T cell receptor beta chain has only a few counts. No antigen is known for it. Only one heparinised blood draw was taken per donor, and its volume averaged around 110 mL. The sample belongs to a study of beta chain features in type 1 diabetes. Study results and limitations: Moderate yet significant TCRB CDR3 shortening was seen in Type 1 diabetes patients in all four CD4+ subsets. Naive, central memory and Treg TCRB repertoires appeared more alike in patients than in healthy donors.

Expressed TCRB transcripts were sequenced after all isolated RNA was converted to cDNA. Sequencing used immunoSEQ multiplex PCR; TCRdb keeps in-frame clones, though not all of them. This sample carries approximately 120,000 clones, around 40% of them seen once, and the ten largest clones take roughly 0.07%. The specimen was stem cell memory CD4+ T cells from blood. This TCR was recovered from a woman younger than 30 in good health.

Here the CDR3 reads CASSDPSGSPYNEQFF. DNA for the CDR3: TGTGCCAGCAGCGATCCAAGCGGGAGTCCCTACAATGAGCAGTTCTTC. The chain employs TRBV25-1 and TRBJ2-1; TRBD2 aligns across 8 bases. V dropped 6 bases and J dropped 2; count of bases not matched to a gene: 9. Germline V gene lookup returns CDR1 MGHDK and CDR2 SYGVNS. CDR3 length equals 16 residues.